Given below is one T cell receptor (beta chain) in context. Sequencing used immunoSEQ multiplex PCR; TCRdb keeps in-frame clones, though not all of them. The top ten hold roughly 3.2% of the sample, which has some 160,000 clones, 75% to 90% seen once. V lost 5 bases to trimming and J lost 7 bases, with 10 bases between them. Germline V gives CDR1 LGHDT, CDR2 YNNKEL (reference sequence). This CDR3 has 12 amino acids. These data originate in a study of blood T cell repertoires in COVID-19. In the study overall: Sources were T cells, B-cell-depleted T cells, or PBMCs; the material itself was cDNA or gDNA.

This sequence was found in a woman aged 60-70 years with active COVID-19. The material sequenced was peripheral blood. The rearrangement uses TRBV3-1 (or the pseudogene TRBV3-2) and TRBJ2-3, with D perhaps TRBD2 (6 bases). The CDR3 protein is CASSSSVNTQYF. The DNA of the CDR3 is TGTGCCAGCAGCTCTAGCGTGAATACGCAGTATTTT.